Below are 26 T cell receptor beta chains sequenced from a single sample in a study of cytomegalovirus exposure and HLA in healthy donors. PCR used 60 Vbeta primers and 13 Jbeta primers. Method: immunoSEQ multiplex PCR; TCRdb's copy keeps in-frame clones and lacks some. The sample holds a few hundred thousand clones, around 83% seen once. Input material: PBMCs. These receptors were collected from a girl between 10 and 17 years old in good health and CMV-seronegative.

The V and J genes are TRBV7-8 and TRBJ1-3; 7 bases agree with TRBD1. This CDR3 is built from 14 residues. Germline values: CDR1 SGHVS, CDR2 FQNEAQ. The junction had 5 bases not matched to a gene; V was cut back by 5 bases and J by 4 bases. The DNA of the CDR3 is TGTGCCAGCAGCGAGCCGGGACAGGGAAACACCATATATTTT. Translation gives CASSEPGQGNTIYF. Full variable domain (remainder filled in from reference TRBV7-8 and TRBJ1-3): GAGVSQSPRYKVAKRGQDVALRCDPISGHVSLFWYQQALGQGPEFLTYFQNEAQLDKSGLPSDRFFAERPEGSVSTLKIQRTQQEDSAVYLCASSEPGQGNTIYFGEGSWLTVV.

J is TRBJ1-4 and V is TRBV5-8; TRBD1 aligns across 7 bases. The junction had 10 bases not matched to a gene; V was cut back by 4 bases and J by 4 bases. This CDR3 has 16 amino acids. Germline lookup yields CDR1 SGHTS and CDR2 YDEGEE. The CDR3 here is CASSPMFSGGNEKLFF. CDR3 sequence (DNA): TGTGCCAGCAGCCCCATGTTTTCAGGGGGTAATGAAAAACTGTTTTTT.

The chain has TRBV5-1 and TRBJ2-1, with D perhaps matching TRBD1 (6 bases). Germline V lookup: CDR1 SGHRS, CDR2 YFSETQ. V was cut by 4 bases and J by 5 bases, with 10 bases left in between. This CDR3 has 13 residues. The CDR3 loop is CASSRTANNEQFF. The DNA of the CDR3 is TGCGCCAGCAGCCGGACAGCGAACAATGAGCAGTTCTTC.

The genes are TRBV7-9 and TRBJ2-3, with 13 bases identical to TRBD2. Germline-derived CDR1 and CDR2 are SEHNR and FQNEAQ (reference sequence). V was clipped by 3 bases and J by 8 bases; unmatched bases: 8. CDR3 length equals 16 residues. The DNA for the CDR3 is TGTGCCAGCAGCTTCCCGCCGGGACTAGCGGGGAGTACGCAGTATTTT. Its translation: CASSFPPGLAGSTQYF.

V usage is TRBV6-5 and J usage is TRBJ2-7, with D possibly TRBD1 on 6 matching bases. Germline CDR1 is MNHEY and CDR2 is SVGAGI. The V and J ends lost 6 bases and 4 bases respectively, with 16 bases between them. This CDR3 contains 14 residues. CDR3 amino acids: CASRELQGRYEQYF. In nucleotides, the CDR3 is TGTGCCAGCAGGGAATTACAGGGCCGGTACGAGCAGTACTTC.

The rearrangement joins TRBV28 to TRBJ2-5, with TRBD1 as a possible D gene (5 bases). The DNA end lines up better with TRBJ2-7; the J call may be wrong. Germline V lookup: CDR1 MDHEN, CDR2 SYDVKM. CDR3 length: 14 residues. The CDR3 sequence: CASSYEDTSYEQYF. The CDR3, as DNA: TGTGCCAGCAGTTACGAGGACACTTCCTACGAGCAGTACTTC.

The V and J genes are TRBV7-2 and TRBJ2-7, with D possibly matching TRBD1 (5 bases). Germline lookup yields CDR1 SGHTA and CDR2 FQGNSA. The V end lost 5 bases, the J end lost 4 bases, and 18 bases lay between the germline ends. CDR3 size: 15 residues. The CDR3 here is CASSPAPTEEYEQYF. The CDR3 DNA sequence: TGTGCCAGCAGCCCCGCCCCGACAGAAGAGTACGAGCAGTACTTC.

The chain joins TRBV18 to TRBJ1-1; D ambiguous. Trimming cost V 4 bases and J 1 base, with 10 bases left between them. This CDR3 region has 14 residues. CDR1 is KGHSH and CDR2 is LQKENI in the germline V gene. The DNA for the CDR3 is TGTGCCAGCTCACTATACCAGTGGAACACTGAAGCTTTCTTT. Encoded protein: CASSLYQWNTEAFF.

This chain joins TRBV11-3 and TRBJ2-3; no clear D gene. The CDR3 length is 11 residues. Germline-derived CDR1 and CDR2 are SGHNT and YENEEA. V shed 8 bases and J shed 4 bases, with 7 bases lying between them. The CDR3 reads CASVEADTQYF. DNA for the CDR3: TGTGCCAGCGTAGAAGCAGATACGCAGTATTTT.

This clone turned up a few times. J is TRBJ1-4 and V is TRBV6-5, with D hard to call. Trimming stripped 5 bases from V and 4 bases from J, with 14 bases between. The germline V gene encodes CDR1 MNHEY and CDR2 SVGAGI. This CDR3 is built from 15 residues. The CDR3 is CASSKRVKVNEKLFF. The CDR3 DNA follows: TGTGCCAGCAGTAAGCGGGTTAAGGTTAATGAAAAACTGTTTTTT.

The chain carries TRBV5-4 and TRBJ2-5, with D perhaps matching TRBD2 (5 bases). Germline lookup yields CDR1 SGHNT and CDR2 YYREEE (reference sequence). V lost 0 bases and J lost 1, with 13 bases in between. The CDR3 has 16 residues. The CDR3 loop reads CASSLAQYGGQETQYF. In DNA, the CDR3 is TGTGCCAGCAGCTTGGCCCAGTACGGAGGCCAAGAGACCCAGTACTTC.

The CDR3 DNA reads TGCAGCGTTAGACTAGCGGGGGGGCCATACAATGAGCAGTTCTTC. Amino acids: CSVRLAGGPYNEQFF. The J gene is TRBJ2-1, the V gene TRBV29-1, with 14 bases lining up with TRBD2. The V segment lost 5 bases and the J segment 4 bases; nucleotides outside the gene matches: 4. The CDR3 is 15 amino acids. Per the germline V gene, CDR1 is SQVTM and CDR2 is ANQGSEA.

V usage is TRBV5-1 and J usage is TRBJ2-6; 7 bases fit TRBD1. The CDR3 totals 20 residues. Trimming removed 4 bases from V and 0 bases from J; junction bases left unmatched: 16. The germline V gene encodes CDR1 SGHRS and CDR2 YFSETQ. This chain's CDR3 is CASSQKSTWTGLSGANVLTF. The CDR3 nucleotides read TGCGCCAGCAGCCAGAAGTCAACTTGGACAGGACTCTCTGGGGCCAACGTCCTGACTTTC. Combining the CDR3 with reference TRBV5-1 and TRBJ2-6 gives the whole variable domain KAGVTQTPRYLIKTRGQQVTLSCSPISGHRSVSWYQQTPGQGLQFLFEYFSETQRNKGNFPGRFSGRQFSNSRSEMNVSTLELGDSALYLCASSQKSTWTGLSGANVLTFGAGSRLTVL.

The chain joins TRBV11-2 to TRBJ1-2, with TRBD1 matching over 8 bases. The CDR3 runs 18 residues. The germline V gene encodes CDR1 SGHAT and CDR2 FQNNGV. J was trimmed by 2 bases and V by 1 base; bases with no gene match: 12. The CDR3 DNA sequence: TGTGCCAGCAGCTTAGGGGGGACAGGCATCAAAATAAACTATGGCTACACCTTC. Translation: CASSLGGTGIKINYGYTF.

This clone was detected a few times. The rearrangement uses TRBV29-1 and TRBJ1-4; TRBD1 is a possible D gene (5 bases). V lost 5 bases and J 4 bases, leaving 11 bases between the germline ends. The V gene's germline CDR1 is SQVTM and CDR2 ANQGSEA. The CDR3 runs to 13 residues. CDR3 DNA sequence: TGCAGCGTTTCCGGGACTAGTAATGAAAAACTGTTTTTT. Amino acid sequence: CSVSGTSNEKLFF.

On this clone itself: This same CDR3 is encoded by further DNA sequences in the sample. The V and J genes are TRBV6-1 and TRBJ1-5, with D hard to call. The CDR3 is 13 residues long. V lost 0 bases and J 6 bases, leaving 6 bases between the germline ends. Germline values: CDR1 MNHNS, CDR2 SASEGT. CDR3 nucleotide sequence: TGTGCCAGCAGTGAAGCCGGGGTTCAGCCCCAGCATTTT. Translation gives CASSEAGVQPQHF.

The chain combines TRBV4-2 with TRBJ2-5; TRBD1 aligns across 7 bases. Germline assignment: CDR1 LGHNA and CDR2 YNFKEQ. V dropped 4 bases and J dropped 1; count of bases not matched to a gene: 3. This CDR3 contains 14 residues. The CDR3 spells CASSPTGAQETQYF. CDR3 DNA sequence: TGTGCCAGCAGCCCAACAGGGGCCCAAGAGACCCAGTACTTC.

J is TRBJ1-5 and V is TRBV2; TRBD1 aligns across 11 bases. This CDR3 comprises 14 residues. The V gene end was trimmed by 8 bases and the J gene end by 5 bases; junction bases not matched to a gene: 5. Per the germline V gene, CDR1 is SNHLY and CDR2 is FYNNEI. The CDR3 here is CASSGQGADQPQHF. CDR3 nucleotides: TGTGCCAGCTCAGGACAGGGGGCTGATCAGCCCCAGCATTTT.

The chain carries TRBV28 and TRBJ2-3, with 10 positions matching TRBD2. The trim removed 5 bases at V and 4 bases at J, leaving 9 bases unmatched. This CDR3 comprises 16 residues. The germline V gene has CDR1 MDHEN and CDR2 SYDVKM. The CDR3 DNA follows: TGTGCCAGCAGTCTTTCCGCGAGCGGGGGGGCAGATACGCAGTATTTT. Its translation is CASSLSASGGADTQYF. Based on the CDR3 plus reference TRBV28 and TRBJ2-3, the full variable domain is DVKVTQSSRYLVKRTGEKVFLECVQDMDHENMFWYRQDPGLGLRLIYFSYDVKMKEKGDIPEGYSVSREKKERFSLILESASTNQTSMYLCASSLSASGGADTQYFGPGTRLTVL.

The V gene is TRBV5-1, the J gene TRBJ2-5, with a weak D call TRBD2 (6 bases). There are 15 residues in the CDR3. The germline V gene has CDR1 SGHRS and CDR2 YFSETQ. Trimming shortened V by 0 bases and J by 1 base, and 10 bases separated the two germline ends. The CDR3 DNA reads as TGCGCCAGCAGCTTGGATTCGGGAGTCCAAGAGACCCAGTACTTC. This codes for CASSLDSGVQETQYF.

Worth noting for this clone: At the DNA level, this CDR3 is encoded by other sequences in the same sample as well. The CDR3 DNA sequence: TGTGCCAGCAGTTTACGCAGCTATGGCTACACCTTC. Protein sequence: CASSLRSYGYTF. The chain recombines TRBV28 with TRBJ1-2; D uncertain. The germline V gene encodes CDR1 MDHEN and CDR2 SYDVKM. This CDR3 has 12 amino acids. With 2 bases removed from V and 4 bases from J, the gap between germline ends came to 5 bases.

This CDR3 is CASSEALSGSFSSSYNEQFF. As DNA, the CDR3 is TGTGCCAGCAGTGAAGCTTTAAGCGGGAGTTTCTCTAGCTCCTACAATGAGCAGTTCTTC. The chain recombines TRBV6-1 with TRBJ2-1; TRBD2 matches at 8 bases. The CDR3 covers 20 residues. CDR1 and CDR2 (germline): MNHNS, SASEGT. The J segment lost 0 bases and the V segment lost 0 bases, leaving 13 bases of the junction unmatched.

This clone was detected only a few times. The V and J genes are TRBV5-4 and TRBJ1-4, with 9 bases that match TRBD1. V shed 0 bases and J 0 bases; nucleotides not matched to a gene: 6. CDR3 length equals 18 residues. Germline CDR1 is SGHNT and CDR2 is YYREEE (reference sequence). The CDR3 sequence is CASSLAKGQGATNEKLFF. CDR3 in DNA: TGTGCCAGCAGCTTGGCCAAGGGACAGGGTGCAACTAATGAAAAACTGTTTTTT.

The chain combines TRBV28 with TRBJ1-6, with a possible D match to TRBD1 (5 bases). This CDR3 spans 16 amino acids. The V end lost 4 bases, the J end lost 8 bases, and 18 bases lay between the germline ends. Germline CDR1 and CDR2: MDHEN and SYDVKM. DNA of the CDR3: TGTGCCAGCAGTTACCGGACAACATGGGACTATTCACCCCTCCACTTT. Residues: CASSYRTTWDYSPLHF.

The CDR3, as DNA: TGCGCCAGCAGCCAAGATCTGTCCGGCTCTGGAAACACCATATATTTT. Amino acids: CASSQDLSGSGNTIYF. V and J are TRBV4-3 and TRBJ1-3, with no clear D. The V gene's germline CDR1 is LGHNA and CDR2 YSLEER. Trimming stripped 0 bases from V and 0 bases from J, with 9 bases between. The CDR3 is made up of 16 amino acids.

The rearrangement uses TRBV27 and TRBJ2-3; the match to TRBD1 covers 8 bases. CDR1 is MNHEY and CDR2 is SMNVEV in the germline V gene (reference sequence). After removal of 3 bases from V and 2 bases from J, the junction contained 10 bases not matched to a gene. CDR3 length: 17 amino acids. The CDR3 DNA reads as TGTGCCAGCAGTTTTAGTAGGGCAGGGGGCCCCACAGATACGCAGTATTTT. This gives the protein CASSFSRAGGPTDTQYF.